This is a list of T cell receptor beta chains from one sample in a study of human T cells and chemical hapten exposure. TCRdb analysed the RACE reads with MiXCR anew, one entry per CDR3 protein. This table holds around 380,000 distinct CDR3 sequences, roughly 4.8% found once. Sequenced material: whole blood, taken in connection with sensitization to the hapten diphenylcyclopropenone (DPC). These receptor sequences come from a woman aged 50 to 60 with alopecia areata. Some clones in this sample may be carry-over from other donors' samples. The CDR3 runs from the conserved cysteine through the conserved F or W. D genes are given only for firm matches. The size of a clone is reported for some rows only, either as once, few or many, or as a class for expanded clones.

clone size: many
D gene: NA
V gene: TRBV29-1
J gene: TRBJ2-3
CDR3 protein: CSVDWGGDTQYF
CDR3 DNA: TGCAGCGTTGATTGGGGTGGGGATACGCAGTATTTT

clone size: few
D gene: TRBD1
V gene: TRBV4-1
J gene: TRBJ1-5
CDR3 protein: CASSPVLGTDGDQPQHF
CDR3 DNA: TGCGCCAGCAGCCCCGTCCTCGGGACAGACGGGGACCAGCCCCAGCATTTT

clone size: few
D gene: NA
V gene: TRBV6-1
J gene: TRBJ2-7
CDR3 protein: CASRDGSYEQYF
CDR3 DNA: TGTGCCAGCAGGGACGGGTCCTACGAGCAGTACTTC

clone size: few
D gene: NA
V gene: TRBV4-1
J gene: TRBJ2-3
CDR3 protein: CASSQAKATDTQYF
CDR3 DNA: TGCGCCAGCAGCCAAGCCAAGGCGACAGATACGCAGTATTTT

clone size: many
D gene: TRBD1
V gene: TRBV29-1
J gene: TRBJ1-1
CDR3 protein: CSVRQGATEAFF
CDR3 DNA: TGCAGCGTCCGACAGGGGGCCACTGAAGCTTTCTTT

clone size: many
D gene: TRBD1
V gene: TRBV12-3/TRBV12-4
J gene: TRBJ1-2
CDR3 protein: CASSWTGAAYTF
CDR3 DNA: TGTGCCAGCAGCTGGACAGGGGCGGCCTACACCTTC

clone size: NA
D gene: NA
V gene: TRBV12-3/TRBV12-4
J gene: TRBJ1-1
CDR3 protein: CASSPDTGRTEAFF
CDR3 DNA: TGTGCCAGCAGTCCCGACACTGGGCGTACTGAAGCTTTCTTT

clone size: many
D gene: TRBD1
V gene: TRBV7-9
J gene: TRBJ1-4
CDR3 protein: CASSHQGGWEKLFF
CDR3 DNA: TGTGCCAGCAGCCACCAAGGGGGCTGGGAAAAACTGTTTTTT

clone size: many
D gene: NA
V gene: TRBV28
J gene: TRBJ2-3
CDR3 protein: CASAGAGSTDTQYF
CDR3 DNA: TGTGCCAGCGCGGGGGCGGGTAGCACAGATACGCAGTATTTT

clone size: few
D gene: NA
V gene: TRBV6-5
J gene: TRBJ1-2
CDR3 protein: CASSYSGGQNYGYTF
CDR3 DNA: TGTGCCAGCAGTTACTCCGGGGGGCAAAACTATGGCTACACCTTC

clone size: NA
D gene: NA
V gene: TRBV20-1
J gene: TRBJ1-2
CDR3 protein: CSATRGANYGYTF
CDR3 DNA: TGCAGTGCTACGCGGGGAGCTAACTATGGCTACACCTTC

clone size: few
D gene: NA
V gene: TRBV28
J gene: TRBJ2-3
CDR3 protein: CASSPRATDTQYF
CDR3 DNA: TGTGCCAGCAGTCCCCGAGCCACAGATACGCAGTATTTT

clone size: many
D gene: NA
V gene: TRBV7-2
J gene: TRBJ2-3
CDR3 protein: CASSRFTREDTQYF
CDR3 DNA: TGTGCCAGCAGCCGTTTCACTAGAGAGGATACGCAGTATTTT

clone size: many
D gene: NA
V gene: TRBV6-5
J gene: TRBJ1-1
CDR3 protein: CASSYGQYTEAFF
CDR3 DNA: TGTGCCAGCAGTTACGGACAGTACACTGAAGCTTTCTTT

clone size: NA
D gene: TRBD2
V gene: TRBV20-1
J gene: TRBJ2-7
CDR3 protein: CSAPERAGVLEQYF
CDR3 DNA: TGCAGTGCCCCAGAGAGAGCGGGAGTCCTTGAGCAGTACTTC

clone size: NA
D gene: TRBD2
V gene: TRBV14
J gene: TRBJ2-2
CDR3 protein: CASSQERGAGELFF
CDR3 DNA: TGTGCCAGCAGCCAAGAACGGGGGGCCGGGGAGCTGTTTTTT

clone size: few
D gene: TRBD2
V gene: TRBV6-2/TRBV6-3
J gene: TRBJ2-3
CDR3 protein: CASSYGLAGGLDTQYF
CDR3 DNA: TGTGCCAGCAGTTACGGTCTAGCGGGAGGGCTGGATACGCAGTATTTT

clone size: many
D gene: TRBD1
V gene: TRBV4-2
J gene: TRBJ1-1
CDR3 protein: CASSQSTGGLMNTEAFF
CDR3 DNA: TGTGCCAGCAGCCAATCGACAGGGGGCCTTATGAACACTGAAGCTTTCTTT

clone size: many
D gene: TRBD2
V gene: TRBV20-1
J gene: TRBJ2-7
CDR3 protein: CSANPPAGGVNEQYF
CDR3 DNA: TGCAGTGCAAACCCTCCAGCGGGAGGGGTCAACGAGCAGTACTTC

clone size: NA
D gene: TRBD2
V gene: TRBV7-9
J gene: TRBJ2-4
CDR3 protein: CASSPDGAAGGFKNIQYF
CDR3 DNA: TGTGCCAGCAGCCCCGACGGAGCAGCGGGAGGATTCAAAAACATTCAGTACTTC

clone size: many
D gene: TRBD2
V gene: TRBV28
J gene: TRBJ2-3
CDR3 protein: CASRPAAGGTDTQYF
CDR3 DNA: TGTGCCAGCAGGCCCGCCGCGGGGGGCACAGATACGCAGTATTTT

clone size: many
D gene: TRBD2
V gene: TRBV3-1
J gene: TRBJ2-7
CDR3 protein: CASSQDPRAGGSSYEQYF
CDR3 DNA: TGTGCCAGCAGCCAAGATCCCCGAGCGGGAGGATCCTCCTACGAGCAGTACTTC

clone size: few
D gene: NA
V gene: TRBV10-3
J gene: TRBJ2-2
CDR3 protein: CAIRAPGGELFF
CDR3 DNA: TGTGCCATCAGGGCCCCCGGCGGGGAGCTGTTTTTT

clone size: few
D gene: NA
V gene: TRBV6-2/TRBV6-3
J gene: TRBJ2-1
CDR3 protein: CASSPGTGVNEQFF
CDR3 DNA: TGTGCCAGCAGCCCTGGGACGGGAGTCAATGAGCAGTTCTTC

clone size: few
D gene: TRBD2
V gene: TRBV12-3/TRBV12-4
J gene: TRBJ2-1
CDR3 protein: CASRLLQGLAGGNEQFF
CDR3 DNA: TGTGCCAGCAGGCTACTCCAGGGACTAGCGGGGGGCAATGAGCAGTTCTTC

clone size: many
D gene: TRBD2
V gene: TRBV29-1
J gene: TRBJ2-1
CDR3 protein: CSVEKGTSIYNEQFF
CDR3 DNA: TGCAGCGTTGAAAAGGGGACTAGCATCTACAATGAGCAGTTCTTC

clone size: many
D gene: NA
V gene: TRBV6-5
J gene: TRBJ2-5
CDR3 protein: CASSERFRQSAPETQYF
CDR3 DNA: TGTGCCAGCAGTGAGAGATTCCGACAGTCCGCCCCCGAGACCCAGTACTTC

clone size: NA
D gene: NA
V gene: TRBV7-9
J gene: TRBJ1-3
CDR3 protein: CASSYGPAGNTIYF
CDR3 DNA: TGTGCCAGCAGTTACGGCCCAGCCGGAAACACCATATATTTT

clone size: many
D gene: NA
V gene: TRBV7-9
J gene: TRBJ2-7
CDR3 protein: CASSLPGTYEQYF
CDR3 DNA: TGTGCCAGCAGCTTACCTGGAACCTACGAGCAGTACTTC

clone size: few
D gene: NA
V gene: TRBV2
J gene: TRBJ1-4
CDR3 protein: CASSAPTEKLFF
CDR3 DNA: TGTGCCAGCAGCGCCCCCACAGAAAAACTGTTTTTT

clone size: few
D gene: NA
V gene: TRBV12-3/TRBV12-4
J gene: TRBJ2-5
CDR3 protein: CASSPKGGETQYF
CDR3 DNA: TGTGCCAGCTCCCCGAAGGGGGGAGAGACCCAGTACTTC

clone size: NA
D gene: NA
V gene: TRBV5-5
J gene: TRBJ1-3
CDR3 protein: CASSLAGAIGFRLTGNTIYF
CDR3 DNA: TGTGCCAGCAGCTTGGCTGGAGCGATTGGGTTTCGACTTACAGGAAACACCATATATTTT

clone size: many
D gene: NA
V gene: TRBV25-1
J gene: TRBJ1-1
CDR3 protein: CASSDTGRGEAFF
CDR3 DNA: TGTGCCAGCAGTGATACGGGGAGGGGTGAAGCTTTCTTT

clone size: many
D gene: TRBD1
V gene: TRBV3-1
J gene: TRBJ1-2
CDR3 protein: CASSGQGSTSYGYTF
CDR3 DNA: TGTGCCAGCAGCGGACAGGGTTCAACTTCCTATGGCTACACCTTC

clone size: many
D gene: NA
V gene: TRBV7-9
J gene: TRBJ1-1
CDR3 protein: CASSPPRGPGTEAFF
CDR3 DNA: TGTGCCAGCAGCCCCCCCCGGGGCCCTGGAACTGAAGCTTTCTTT

clone size: NA
D gene: TRBD1
V gene: TRBV2
J gene: TRBJ2-7
CDR3 protein: CASSGQGALYEQYF
CDR3 DNA: TGTGCCAGCAGTGGACAGGGGGCGTTATACGAGCAGTACTTC

clone size: many
D gene: TRBD2
V gene: TRBV11-2
J gene: TRBJ2-1
CDR3 protein: CASSWGTSGNEQFF
CDR3 DNA: TGTGCCAGCAGCTGGGGGACTAGCGGGAATGAGCAGTTCTTC

clone size: many
D gene: NA
V gene: TRBV5-5
J gene: TRBJ1-1
CDR3 protein: CASSSQSGRGRTEAFF
CDR3 DNA: TGTGCCAGCAGCTCCCAAAGCGGCAGGGGAAGGACTGAAGCTTTCTTT

clone size: few
D gene: NA
V gene: TRBV5-1
J gene: TRBJ2-7
CDR3 protein: CASTMGGEQYF
CDR3 DNA: TGCGCCAGCACGATGGGGGGCGAGCAGTACTTC

clone size: NA
D gene: TRBD2
V gene: TRBV13
J gene: TRBJ2-5
CDR3 protein: CASSTSSGLAETQYF
CDR3 DNA: TGTGCCAGCAGCACATCTAGCGGATTAGCAGAGACCCAGTACTTC

clone size: many
D gene: NA
V gene: TRBV12-3/TRBV12-4
J gene: TRBJ1-4
CDR3 protein: CASSYATYEKLFF
CDR3 DNA: TGTGCCAGCAGTTACGCAACCTATGAAAAACTGTTTTTT